Listed below are T cell receptor beta chains from one sample, sequenced in a study of T cell responses to AZD1222 COVID-19 vaccine. Using immunoSEQ multiplex PCR, the repertoire was profiled, and TCRdb retains in-frame clones only, with some absent. The sample yields about 55,000 clones, about four fifths seen once. The material was peripheral blood, obtained on day 0 of AZD1222 vaccination. The receptors shown here come from an adult in good health. Both conserved end residues are part of each CDR3. A D gene is named only where the DNA matches it firmly. A row's size may be missing; if present it is once, few, many or a size class.

J gene: TRBJ2-5
V gene: TRBV10-1
clone size: -
D gene: -
CDR3 protein: CARRDSSDQETQYF
CDR3 DNA: TGCGCCAGGCGGGACAGCTCAGACCAAGAGACCCAGTACTTC

J gene: TRBJ1-1
V gene: TRBV2
clone size: once
D gene: -
CDR3 protein: CASRILMNTEAFF
CDR3 DNA: TGTGCCAGCAGGATATTGATGAACACTGAAGCTTTCTTT

J gene: TRBJ2-2
V gene: TRBV7-9
clone size: once
D gene: TRBD1
CDR3 protein: CASSKRTGKGTGELFF
CDR3 DNA: TGTGCCAGCAGCAAACGGACAGGGAAGGGGACCGGGGAGCTGTTTTTT

J gene: TRBJ1-2
V gene: TRBV12-3/TRBV12-4
clone size: -
D gene: TRBD1
CDR3 protein: CASSLGQGKSYTF
CDR3 DNA: TGTGCCAGCAGCCTAGGACAGGGGAAAAGCTACACCTTC

J gene: TRBJ2-1
V gene: TRBV5-5
clone size: -
D gene: -
CDR3 protein: CASSLEGLANEQFF
CDR3 DNA: TGTGCCAGCAGCTTGGAGGGCCTAGCCAATGAGCAGTTCTTC

J gene: TRBJ1-3
V gene: TRBV4-3
clone size: -
D gene: -
CDR3 protein: CASSQDGYLSGNTIYF
CDR3 DNA: TGCGCCAGCAGCCAAGATGGGTACCTCTCTGGAAACACCATATATTTT

J gene: TRBJ1-1
V gene: TRBV28
clone size: -
D gene: -
CDR3 protein: CASSLPPPGTNTEAFF
CDR3 DNA: TGTGCCAGCAGTTTACCCCCCCCGGGGACGAACACTGAAGCTTTCTTT

J gene: TRBJ2-5
V gene: TRBV30
clone size: -
D gene: TRBD2
CDR3 protein: CAWSLREGETQYF
CDR3 DNA: TGTGCCTGGAGTTTGCGGGAGGGTGAGACCCAGTACTTC

J gene: TRBJ2-6
V gene: TRBV5-1
clone size: -
D gene: -
CDR3 protein: CASSLEQGPGANVLTF
CDR3 DNA: TGCGCCAGCAGCTTGGAACAGGGTCCTGGGGCCAACGTCCTGACTTTC

J gene: TRBJ1-2
V gene: TRBV18
clone size: -
D gene: -
CDR3 protein: CASSPPGREYYGYTF
CDR3 DNA: TGTGCCAGCTCACCACCGGGAAGGGAATACTATGGCTACACCTTC

J gene: TRBJ2-7
V gene: TRBV19
clone size: -
D gene: -
CDR3 protein: CASRPDRATGEQYF
CDR3 DNA: TGTGCCAGTAGGCCCGACCGGGCCACGGGGGAGCAGTACTTC

J gene: TRBJ2-1
V gene: TRBV5-4
clone size: -
D gene: TRBD2
CDR3 protein: CASSPGTSGLGVRQFF
CDR3 DNA: TGTGCCAGCAGCCCCGGGACTAGCGGGTTAGGGGTGAGGCAGTTCTTC

J gene: TRBJ2-1
V gene: TRBV19
clone size: -
D gene: -
CDR3 protein: CASTMGTYNEQFF
CDR3 DNA: TGTGCCAGTACGATGGGCACCTACAATGAGCAGTTCTTC

J gene: TRBJ1-4
V gene: TRBV5-4
clone size: -
D gene: TRBD1
CDR3 protein: CASSGPDRGREKLFF
CDR3 DNA: TGTGCCAGCAGCGGGCCGGACAGGGGTCGGGAAAAACTGTTTTTT

J gene: TRBJ2-1
V gene: TRBV9
clone size: -
D gene: -
CDR3 protein: CASSARIAVSSYNEQFF
CDR3 DNA: TGTGCCAGCAGCGCGAGGATAGCGGTGAGCTCCTACAATGAGCAGTTCTTC

J gene: TRBJ1-2
V gene: TRBV9
clone size: -
D gene: -
CDR3 protein: CASSVAAYGYTF
CDR3 DNA: TGTGCCAGCAGCGTAGCGGCCTATGGCTACACCTTC

J gene: TRBJ1-1
V gene: TRBV7-9
clone size: -
D gene: TRBD1
CDR3 protein: CASSPLRGGQATEAFF
CDR3 DNA: TGTGCCAGCAGCCCGCTCAGGGGTGGACAGGCGACTGAAGCTTTCTTT

J gene: TRBJ2-3
V gene: TRBV9
clone size: -
D gene: TRBD1
CDR3 protein: CASSASEDRGFTDTQYF
CDR3 DNA: TGTGCCAGCAGCGCCTCCGAGGACAGGGGGTTCACAGATACGCAGTATTTT

J gene: TRBJ1-2
V gene: TRBV7-3
clone size: -
D gene: -
CDR3 protein: CASSSPTGDGYTF
CDR3 DNA: TGTGCCAGCAGCTCCCCCACGGGAGATGGCTACACCTTC

J gene: TRBJ1-3
V gene: TRBV18
clone size: -
D gene: -
CDR3 protein: CASSPGRQSGNTIYF
CDR3 DNA: TGTGCCAGCTCACCCGGGAGGCAGTCTGGAAACACCATATATTTT

J gene: TRBJ1-1
V gene: TRBV18
clone size: -
D gene: -
CDR3 protein: CASSPGGDRNTEAFF
CDR3 DNA: TGTGCCAGCTCACCGGGGGGCGACAGAAACACTGAAGCTTTCTTT

J gene: TRBJ2-7
V gene: TRBV27
clone size: -
D gene: TRBD2
CDR3 protein: CASSTSGFSYEQYF
CDR3 DNA: TGTGCCAGCAGCACTAGCGGGTTCTCCTACGAGCAGTACTTC

J gene: TRBJ1-1
V gene: TRBV7-2
clone size: -
D gene: -
CDR3 protein: CASSLEGSSLNRQAFF
CDR3 DNA: TGTGCCAGCAGCTTAGAGGGCAGCTCCCTGAACAGGCAAGCTTTCTTT

J gene: TRBJ2-7
V gene: TRBV23-1
clone size: -
D gene: -
CDR3 protein: CASSQQFYEQYF
CDR3 DNA: TGCGCCAGCAGTCAGCAGTTCTACGAGCAGTACTTC

J gene: TRBJ1-1
V gene: TRBV5-1
clone size: -
D gene: -
CDR3 protein: CASSLSLESEAFF
CDR3 DNA: TGCGCCAGCAGCTTGTCATTGGAATCTGAAGCTTTCTTT

J gene: TRBJ2-7
V gene: TRBV6-5
clone size: -
D gene: TRBD2
CDR3 protein: CASSPLAGALKQYF
CDR3 DNA: TGTGCCAGCAGTCCACTAGCGGGAGCTTTAAAGCAGTACTTC

J gene: TRBJ1-2
V gene: TRBV30
clone size: -
D gene: -
CDR3 protein: CAWSRNSLTNNYGYTF
CDR3 DNA: TGTGCCTGGAGTAGGAACAGCTTGACAAATAACTATGGCTACACCTTC

J gene: TRBJ1-3
V gene: TRBV29-1
clone size: -
D gene: -
CDR3 protein: CSVVEGLIYF
CDR3 DNA: TGCAGCGTTGTTGAGGGTCTCATATATTTT

J gene: TRBJ1-4
V gene: TRBV7-8
clone size: -
D gene: TRBD1
CDR3 protein: CASSPRSGTENEKLFF
CDR3 DNA: TGTGCCAGCAGCCCCCGTTCCGGGACAGAGAATGAAAAACTGTTTTTT

J gene: TRBJ1-2
V gene: TRBV5-1
clone size: -
D gene: TRBD1
CDR3 protein: CASSQDRAFNYGYTF
CDR3 DNA: TGCGCCAGCAGCCAAGACAGGGCCTTTAACTATGGCTACACCTTC

J gene: TRBJ1-2
V gene: TRBV4-2
clone size: -
D gene: -
CDR3 protein: CASSQELSGEGYTF
CDR3 DNA: TGTGCCAGCAGCCAAGAACTCTCGGGGGAGGGCTACACCTTC

J gene: TRBJ1-3
V gene: TRBV6-6
clone size: -
D gene: -
CDR3 protein: CASSYDGASGNTIYF
CDR3 DNA: TGTGCCAGCAGTTACGACGGGGCCTCTGGAAACACCATATATTTT

J gene: TRBJ2-3
V gene: TRBV7-3
clone size: -
D gene: TRBD1
CDR3 protein: CASSETGAQTDTQYF
CDR3 DNA: TGTGCCAGCAGCGAAACAGGGGCTCAGACAGATACGCAGTATTTT

J gene: TRBJ2-3
V gene: TRBV11-1
clone size: -
D gene: -
CDR3 protein: CASSFEGFSTDTQYF
CDR3 DNA: TGTGCCAGCAGCTTCGAGGGGTTTAGCACAGATACGCAGTATTTT

J gene: TRBJ2-3
V gene: TRBV7-3
clone size: -
D gene: -
CDR3 protein: CASSFGSTSTDTQYF
CDR3 DNA: TGTGCCAGCAGCTTTGGGTCTACTAGCACAGATACGCAGTATTTT

J gene: TRBJ1-2
V gene: TRBV30
clone size: -
D gene: TRBD1
CDR3 protein: CAWSRGDYGYTF
CDR3 DNA: TGTGCCTGGAGCAGGGGGGACTATGGCTACACCTTC